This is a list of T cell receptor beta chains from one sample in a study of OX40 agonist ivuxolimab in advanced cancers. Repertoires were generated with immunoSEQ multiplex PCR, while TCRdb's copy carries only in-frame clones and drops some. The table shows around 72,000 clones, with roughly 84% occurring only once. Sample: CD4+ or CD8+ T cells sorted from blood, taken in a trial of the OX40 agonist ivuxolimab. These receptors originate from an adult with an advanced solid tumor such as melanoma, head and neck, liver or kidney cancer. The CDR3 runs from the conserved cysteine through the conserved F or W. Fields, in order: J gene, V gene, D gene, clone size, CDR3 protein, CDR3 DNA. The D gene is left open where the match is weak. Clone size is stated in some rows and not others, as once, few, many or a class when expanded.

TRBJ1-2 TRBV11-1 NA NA CASSLDSRPQGGYTF TGTGCCAGCAGCTTAGATTCCAGGCCCCAAGGTGGCTACACCTTC
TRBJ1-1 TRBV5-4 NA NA CASSLQSMNTEAFF TGTGCCAGCAGCTTACAGAGCATGAACACTGAAGCTTTCTTT
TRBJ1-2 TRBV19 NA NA CASSTGPRDYGYTF TGTGCCAGTAGTACCGGACCCCGGGACTATGGCTACACCTTC
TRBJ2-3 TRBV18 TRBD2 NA CASSLRLAGPTDTQYF TGTGCCAGCTCTCTTCGACTAGCGGGACCCACAGATACGCAGTATTTT
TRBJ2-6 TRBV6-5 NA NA CASRETGANVLTF TGTGCCAGCAGGGAAACTGGGGCCAACGTCCTGACTTTC
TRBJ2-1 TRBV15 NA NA CATSRDRRDYNEQFF TGTGCCACCAGCAGAGATCGGCGGGATTACAATGAGCAGTTCTTC
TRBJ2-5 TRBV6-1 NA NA CASSEVWGLETQYF TGTGCCAGCAGTGAAGTTTGGGGGCTGGAGACCCAGTACTTC
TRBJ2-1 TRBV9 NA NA CASSSPGASRGLGDEQFF TGTGCCAGCAGCTCCCCGGGGGCTAGCAGGGGGTTGGGAGATGAGCAGTTCTTC
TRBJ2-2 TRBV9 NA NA CASSPRDPEPTGELFF TGTGCCAGCAGCCCCCGGGACCCAGAACCCACCGGGGAGCTGTTTTTT
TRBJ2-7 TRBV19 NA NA CASSIGTTVYEQYF TGTGCCAGTAGTATAGGGACTACGGTATACGAGCAGTACTTC
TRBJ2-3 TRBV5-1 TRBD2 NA CASSYGRLAGSSDTQYF TGCGCCAGCAGCTACGGCCGACTAGCGGGGTCTTCGGATACGCAGTATTTT
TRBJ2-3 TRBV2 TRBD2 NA CASIPGLASRTDTQYF TGTGCCAGCATTCCGGGACTAGCGTCCCGAACAGATACGCAGTATTTT
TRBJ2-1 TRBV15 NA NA CATSRGYPSYNEQFF TGTGCCACCAGCAGAGGTTACCCTTCCTACAATGAGCAGTTCTTC
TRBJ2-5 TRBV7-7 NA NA CASSSLGVQETQYF TGTGCTAGCAGCTCCTTGGGGGTTCAAGAGACCCAGTACTTC
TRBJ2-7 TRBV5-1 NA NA CASSFRDHSYEQYF TGCGCCAGCAGCTTCAGGGACCACTCCTACGAGCAGTACTTC
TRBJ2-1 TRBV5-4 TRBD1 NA CASSTGTGGYNEQFF TGTGCCAGCAGCACCGGGACAGGGGGCTACAATGAGCAGTTCTTC
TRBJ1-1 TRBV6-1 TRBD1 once CASKTGTIYEAFF TGTGCCAGCAAGACAGGGACCATATATGAAGCTTTCTTT
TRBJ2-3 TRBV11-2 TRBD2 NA CASSPTSGRADTQYF TGTGCCAGCAGCCCGACTAGCGGGAGGGCGGATACGCAGTATTTT
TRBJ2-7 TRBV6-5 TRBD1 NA CASSQGQASEQYF TGTGCCAGCAGTCAGGGACAGGCCAGCGAGCAGTACTTC
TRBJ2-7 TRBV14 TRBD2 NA CASSQVAGLAGDSYEQYF TGTGCCAGCAGCCAAGTCGCGGGACTAGCGGGAGATTCCTACGAGCAGTACTTC
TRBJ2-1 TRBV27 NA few CASYPEGSLVYNEQFF TGTGCCAGTTACCCCGAGGGGAGCCTAGTCTACAATGAGCAGTTCTTC
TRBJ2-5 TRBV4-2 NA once CASSLSRGETQYF TGTGCCAGCAGCTTGAGCCGGGGGGAGACCCAGTACTTC